These 17 T cell receptor beta chains were all obtained from the same sample, sequenced in a study of CD8 T cells in ankylosing spondylitis. Regarding the study as a whole: Ankylosing spondylitis blood appeared to carry a characteristic TCR beta motif of roughly eight highly homologous variants.

MiXCR was run by TCRdb on the 5' RACE reads, yielding one entry per CDR3 protein. This sample has more than 250,000 distinct CDR3 sequences; around 8% occur once, and the top ten carry approximately 14%. What these receptors recognize is not known. The material sequenced was blood, either unsorted or a sorted T cell fraction (not recorded which). Receptors were obtained from a male donor with ankylosing spondylitis.

This clonotype came up many times. The chain recombines TRBV6-6 with TRBJ1-5, with no clear D. The CDR3 has 13 residues. The V gene's germline CDR1 is MNHNY and CDR2 SVGAGI (reference sequence). V lost 5 bases and J 5 bases, leaving 10 bases between the germline ends. In nucleotides, the CDR3 is TGTGCCAGCAGTACCGGCGGTTATCAGCCCCAGCATTTT. Translating gives CASSTGGYQPQHF.

J is TRBJ1-1 and V is TRBV7-2; D ambiguous. Trimming removed 3 bases at V and 1 base at J, with 9 bases between. Germline CDR1 reads SGHTA; CDR2 reads FQGNSA. CDR3 length: 14 residues. The CDR3 bases are TGTGCCAGCAGCTTGGGCCGAGCGAACACTGAAGCTTTCTTT. Protein: CASSLGRANTEAFF.

In the case of this clonotype: Germline and junction disagree at one end, which may indicate a read error. This sequence joins TRBV2 and TRBJ2-5; possibly TRBD2 for D (6 bases). Germline CDR1 is SNHLY and CDR2 is FYNNEI. The CDR3 has 14 residues. The DNA of the CDR3 is TGTGCCAGCAGTGAACCAGGGACTGGAGAGACCCAATACTTC. Its protein product is CASSEPGTGETQYF.

This clonotype has only a few counts. The rearrangement joins TRBV4-1 to TRBJ1-5; D is uncertain. CDR3 length: 16 amino acids. Germline CDR1 and CDR2: MGHRA and YSYEKL. V gave up 1 base and J gave up 5 bases, with 15 bases separating them. In DNA form, the CDR3 reads TGCGCCAGCAGCCAAGGAAGATCTGGAGGGTATCAGCCCCAGCATTTT. Its protein product is CASSQGRSGGYQPQHF.

This clonotype was picked up many times. The CDR3 DNA reads as TGCAGTGCTAGAGATCGGGTAGGGGTCCGGAACACCATATATTTT. Encoded protein: CSARDRVGVRNTIYF. This rearrangement joins TRBV20-1 to TRBJ1-3; the D gene is possibly TRBD1 (5 bases). V was cut by 0 bases and J by 7 bases, with 16 bases left in between. The CDR3 length is 15 residues. The germline V gene encodes CDR1 DFQATT and CDR2 SNEGSKA (reference sequence).

This clonotype showed up many times. The chain couples TRBV7-9 to TRBJ2-1; 8 bases are a match to TRBD2. This CDR3 has 14 amino acids. Germline values: CDR1 SEHNR, CDR2 FQNEAQ (reference sequence). Unmatched junction bases numbered 5, after V lost 3 bases and J lost 7 bases. CDR3 in amino acids: CASSFSGGRNEQFF. CDR3 coding DNA: TGTGCCAGCAGCTTCAGCGGGGGCCGGAATGAGCAGTTCTTC.

Only a few counts were recorded for this clonotype. The rearrangement uses TRBV7-2 and TRBJ2-1; perhaps TRBD2 as D (5 bases). Germline values: CDR1 SGHTA, CDR2 FQGNSA. V dropped 8 bases and J dropped 8 bases, with 22 bases sitting between them. The CDR3 has 15 residues. The CDR3 reads CASATQGSASHEQFF. DNA for the CDR3: TGTGCCAGCGCCACCCAAGGGAGCGCCTCGCATGAGCAGTTCTTC.

The chain couples TRBV18 to TRBJ1-5, with 8 nucleotides matching TRBD1. This CDR3 has 16 residues. Looked up from germline, CDR1 is KGHSH and CDR2 is LQKENI. Losses at the gene ends were 5 bases for V and 3 bases for J; bases not matched to a gene: 9. The CDR3 DNA is TGTGCCAGCTCAGCAACACAGGGGGATTTCAATCAGCCCCAGCATTTT. This codes for CASSATQGDFNQPQHF.

In its sample, this clonotype was seen many times. The chain uses TRBV5-1 and TRBJ2-1; 9 nucleotides agree with TRBD2. Trimming cost V 3 bases and J 7 bases; bases outside gene matches: 11. The CDR3 has 16 residues. CDR1 and CDR2 from the germline V gene are SGHRS and YFSETQ. The CDR3 sequence is CASSSENSGSLNEQFF. DNA for the CDR3: TGCGCCAGCAGCTCGGAAAATAGCGGGAGTTTGAATGAGCAGTTCTTC.

To note about this clonotype: The junction departs from the called germline gene at one end, perhaps through a read error. This chain connects TRBV7-7 to TRBJ2-2, with D possibly TRBD2 on 6 matching bases. CDR3 size: 16 residues. In germline, CDR1 is SSHAT, CDR2 FNYEAQ (reference sequence). CDR3 loop: CASSLGGLGNTGELFF. The CDR3 coding sequence is TGTGCTAGCAGCTTAGGAGGGTTAGGGAACACCGGGGAGCTGTTTTTT.

For this clonotype: Given a much more abundant clone one base away, this may be a read error. The genes are TRBV7-9 and TRBJ2-2; 7 nucleotides agree with TRBD1. This CDR3 has 17 residues. Germline values: CDR1 SEHNR, CDR2 FQNEAQ (reference sequence). Trimming removed 5 bases from V and 2 bases from J; junction bases left unmatched: 11. The CDR3 reads CASSPSRGSDNTGELFF. The DNA for the CDR3 is TGTGCCAGCAGCCCGAGCAGGGGGTCGGACAACACCGGGGAGCTGTTTTTT.

The chain recombines TRBV7-3 with TRBJ2-7, with TRBD2 matching over 15 bases. Germline values: CDR1 SGHTA, CDR2 FQGTGA. V shed 1 base and J 4 bases; nucleotides not matched to a gene: 8. The length of the CDR3 is 18 residues. DNA of the CDR3: TGTGCCAGCAGCTTAAGAGGGACTAGCGGGAGGAATGCTTACGAGCAGTACTTC. Its protein is CASSLRGTSGRNAYEQYF.

This chain links TRBV3-1 with TRBJ2-5; 7 bases line up with TRBD1. Germline CDR1 reads LGHDT; CDR2 reads YNNKEL (reference sequence). V trimming: 3 bases; J trimming: 1 base; junction bases outside the gene matches: 2. The length of the CDR3 is 14 residues. The CDR3 nucleotides read TGTGCCAGCAGCCAGACAGGGCGCCAAGAGACCCAGTACTTC. Protein sequence: CASSQTGRQETQYF.

This clonotype was picked up a small number of times. This chain joins TRBV15 and TRBJ2-7; D possibly corresponds to TRBD2 (6 bases). The ends were cut back, 0 bases at V and 4 bases at J, with 13 bases in the middle. CDR3 length: 15 residues. From germline, CDR1 is LNHNV and CDR2 YYDKDF (reference sequence). CDR3 loop: CATSRDSGASYEQYF. The CDR3 region has the DNA TGTGCCACCAGCAGAGATTCGGGAGCTTCGTACGAGCAGTACTTC.

This clonotype was observed a few times. The rearrangement joins TRBV24-1 to TRBJ1-1, with unresolved D. In germline, CDR1 is KGHDR, CDR2 SFDVKD. The CDR3 contains 13 residues. The ends were cut back, 8 bases at V and 4 bases at J, with 13 bases in the middle. DNA of the CDR3: TGTGCCACCAAGGCGGGTCGGGGCACTGAAGCTTTCTTT. Amino acids: CATKAGRGTEAFF.

This clonotype was picked up a small number of times. This rearrangement joins TRBV14 to TRBJ2-1; D might be TRBD1 or TRBD2, each matching 5 bases. The CDR3 length is 17 residues. Germline V CDR1 and CDR2: SGHDN, FVKESK. V lost 0 bases, J lost 9 bases, and 21 bases lay in between. The CDR3 is CASSQDEGRVGEGEQFF. In nucleotides, the CDR3 is TGTGCCAGCAGCCAAGATGAGGGAAGAGTGGGGGAAGGTGAGCAGTTCTTC.

This clonotype has only a few counts. V gene TRBV3-1 combines with J gene TRBJ1-2; D ambiguous. Trimming stripped 3 bases from V and 4 bases from J, with 9 bases between. The germline CDR1 and CDR2 sequences are LGHDT and YNNKEL (reference sequence). The CDR3 runs to 13 residues. Written as DNA, the CDR3 is TGTGCCAGCAGCCATCGCAGCGCCTATGGCTACACCTTC. This codes for CASSHRSAYGYTF.